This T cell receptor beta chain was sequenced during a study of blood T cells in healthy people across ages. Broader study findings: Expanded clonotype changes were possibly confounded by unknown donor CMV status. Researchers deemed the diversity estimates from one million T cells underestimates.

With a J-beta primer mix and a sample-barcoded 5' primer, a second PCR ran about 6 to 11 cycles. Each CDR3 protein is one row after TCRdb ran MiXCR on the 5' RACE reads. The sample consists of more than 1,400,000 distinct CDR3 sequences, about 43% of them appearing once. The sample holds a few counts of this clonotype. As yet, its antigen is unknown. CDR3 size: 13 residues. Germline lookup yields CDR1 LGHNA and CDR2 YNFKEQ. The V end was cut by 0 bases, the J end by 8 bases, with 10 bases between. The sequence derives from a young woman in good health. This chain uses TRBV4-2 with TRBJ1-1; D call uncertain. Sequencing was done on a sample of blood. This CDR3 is CASSQDLEGEAFF. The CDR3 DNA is TGTGCCAGCAGCCAAGATTTGGAAGGGGAAGCTTTCTTT.